This T cell receptor (beta chain) derives from a study of T cell repertoires in cytomegalovirus infection. Study-wide context: The public TCR beta signatures pointed to both CMV infection and matching HLA type.

MiXCR, run by TCRdb on the reads, gives a single entry per CDR3 protein. The sample has more than 400,000 distinct CDR3 sequences, approximately 26% seen once. V trimming: 4 bases; J trimming: 7 bases; junction bases outside the gene matches: 5. This CDR3 spans 13 amino acids. This clonotype has just a few counts. The sample comprised PBMCs. This chain uses TRBV12-3 or TRBV12-4 with TRBJ1-2; 8 bases match TRBD1. This TCR derives from a human donor in good health (CMV status not recorded). Some clones in this sample may be carry-over from other donors' samples. The CDR3: CASSSSGQAGYTF. The CDR3, as DNA: TGTGCCAGCAGTTCCTCGGGACAGGCTGGCTACACCTTC.